These T cell receptor beta chains were read from a single sample in a study of T cell responses to AZD1222 COVID-19 vaccine. The table came from immunoSEQ multiplex PCR; TCRdb's copy has only in-frame clones and leaves some out. The sample includes about 110,000 clones, roughly 90% of them seen just once. This specimen was peripheral blood, taken on day 0 of AZD1222 vaccination. The receptors were gathered from an adult in good health. The CDR3 runs from the conserved cysteine through the conserved F or W. The D gene is left open where the match is weak.

J gene | V gene | D gene | CDR3 protein | CDR3 DNA
TRBJ1-2 | TRBV28 | TRBD1 | CASRKRDRVYGYTF | TGTGCCAGCAGGAAGCGGGACAGGGTTTATGGCTACACCTTC
TRBJ1-1 | TRBV28 | - | CASSSGQTLEAFF | TGTGCCAGCAGTTCCGGACAGACACTAGAAGCTTTCTTT
TRBJ2-7 | TRBV6-4 | - | CAIKSATVRYEQYF | TGTGCCATCAAGTCTGCCACAGTTCGCTACGAGCAGTACTTC
TRBJ1-6 | TRBV5-1 | - | CASSLDGTSYSPLHF | TGCGCCAGCAGCTTGGATGGGACCTCATATTCACCCCTCCACTTT
TRBJ1-4 | TRBV7-2 | - | CASSLLWTAEKLFF | TGTGCCAGCAGCTTACTCTGGACAGCTGAAAAACTGTTTTTT
TRBJ2-2 | TRBV5-4 | TRBD2 | CASSLLAGVSRNTGELFF | TGTGCCAGCAGCTTGCTTGCGGGGGTTAGTCGGAACACCGGGGAGCTGTTTTTT
TRBJ1-1 | TRBV28 | TRBD1 | CASSSTGLNTEAFF | TGTGCCAGCAGTTCGACAGGGCTGAACACTGAAGCTTTCTTT
TRBJ2-5 | TRBV7-7 | TRBD1 | CASSLGVAGGWMETQYF | TGTGCCAGCAGCTTAGGCGTCGCAGGGGGCTGGATGGAGACCCAGTACTTC
TRBJ2-1 | TRBV5-6 | TRBD2 | CASSLWRGTSGISYNEQFF | TGTGCCAGCAGCTTGTGGAGGGGGACTAGCGGGATTTCCTACAATGAGCAGTTCTTC
TRBJ2-2 | TRBV27 | TRBD2 | CASRTSGSGAGELFF | TGTGCCAGCAGAACTAGCGGGAGCGGGGCCGGGGAGCTGTTTTTT
TRBJ2-5 | TRBV10-3 | - | CAISEGQGEETQYF | TGTGCCATCAGTGAGGGGCAGGGTGAAGAGACCCAGTACTTC
TRBJ1-1 | TRBV11-3 | - | CASAQGPEAFF | TGTGCCAGCGCTCAGGGCCCTGAAGCTTTCTTT
TRBJ1-2 | TRBV13 | - | CASSHRASYGYTF | TGTGCCAGCAGCCACAGGGCGTCCTATGGCTACACCTTC
TRBJ2-1 | TRBV28 | - | CASSLKGNEQFF | TGTGCCAGCAGTCTTAAGGGGAATGAGCAGTTCTTC
TRBJ1-1 | TRBV19 | TRBD1 | CASNSDWTGSTEAFF | TGTGCCAGTAACTCTGACTGGACAGGGAGCACTGAAGCTTTCTTT
TRBJ2-3 | TRBV6-5 | TRBD1 | CASSHRGTDTQYF | TGTGCCAGCAGCCACAGGGGAACAGATACGCAGTATTTT
TRBJ1-5 | TRBV7-2 | - | CASSFWGPNQPQHF | TGTGCCAGCAGCTTTTGGGGACCCAATCAGCCCCAGCATTTT
TRBJ1-2 | TRBV12-3/TRBV12-4 | - | CASIEMGVQGYTF | TGTGCCAGCATCGAGATGGGGGTGCAGGGCTACACCTTC
TRBJ2-3 | TRBV9 | - | CASSVGVHNTDTQYF | TGTGCCAGCAGCGTAGGTGTACATAACACAGATACGCAGTATTTT
TRBJ1-6 | TRBV5-1 | - | CASSLGPTTGENSPLHF | TGCGCCAGCAGCTTGGGACCAACGACAGGCGAGAATTCACCCCTCCACTTT